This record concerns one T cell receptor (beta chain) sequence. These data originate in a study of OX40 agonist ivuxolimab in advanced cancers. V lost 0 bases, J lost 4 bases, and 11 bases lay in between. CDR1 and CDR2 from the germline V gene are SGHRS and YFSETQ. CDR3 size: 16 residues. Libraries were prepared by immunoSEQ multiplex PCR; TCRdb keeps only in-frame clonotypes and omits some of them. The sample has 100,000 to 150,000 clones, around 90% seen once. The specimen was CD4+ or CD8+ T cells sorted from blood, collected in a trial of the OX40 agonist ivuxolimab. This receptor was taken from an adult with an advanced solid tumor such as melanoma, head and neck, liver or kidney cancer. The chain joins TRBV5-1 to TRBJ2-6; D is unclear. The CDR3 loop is CASSLEAGSGANVLTF. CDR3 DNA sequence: TGCGCCAGCAGCTTGGAAGCAGGATCCGGGGCCAACGTCCTGACTTTC. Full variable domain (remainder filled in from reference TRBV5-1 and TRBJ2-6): KAGVTQTPRYLIKTRGQQVTLSCSPISGHRSVSWYQQTPGQGLQFLFEYFSETQRNKGNFPGRFSGRQFSNSRSEMNVSTLELGDSALYLCASSLEAGSGANVLTFGAGSRLTVL.